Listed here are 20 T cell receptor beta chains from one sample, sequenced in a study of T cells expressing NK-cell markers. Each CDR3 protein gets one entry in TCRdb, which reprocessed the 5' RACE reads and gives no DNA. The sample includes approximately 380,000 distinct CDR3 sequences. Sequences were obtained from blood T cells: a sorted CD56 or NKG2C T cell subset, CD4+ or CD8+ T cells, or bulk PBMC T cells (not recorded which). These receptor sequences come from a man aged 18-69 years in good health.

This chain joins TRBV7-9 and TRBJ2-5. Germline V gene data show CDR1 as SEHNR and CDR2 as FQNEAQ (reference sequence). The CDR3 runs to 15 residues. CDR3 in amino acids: CASSSLLRLQETQYF.

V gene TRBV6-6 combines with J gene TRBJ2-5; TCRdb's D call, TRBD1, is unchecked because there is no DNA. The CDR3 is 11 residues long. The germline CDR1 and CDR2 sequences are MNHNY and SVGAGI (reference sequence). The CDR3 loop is CAAQGQETQYF.

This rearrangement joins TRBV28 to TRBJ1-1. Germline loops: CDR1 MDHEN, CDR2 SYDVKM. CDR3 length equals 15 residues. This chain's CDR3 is CASSYLVASRTEAFF.

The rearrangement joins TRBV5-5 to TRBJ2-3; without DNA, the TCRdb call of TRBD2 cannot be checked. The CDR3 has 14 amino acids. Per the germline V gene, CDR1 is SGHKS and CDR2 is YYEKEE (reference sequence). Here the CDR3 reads CASSLRAGVDTQYF.

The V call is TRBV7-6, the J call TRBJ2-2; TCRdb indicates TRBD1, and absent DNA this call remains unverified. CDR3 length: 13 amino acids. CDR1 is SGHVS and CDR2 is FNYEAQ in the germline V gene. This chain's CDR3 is CASSSRGVGELFF.

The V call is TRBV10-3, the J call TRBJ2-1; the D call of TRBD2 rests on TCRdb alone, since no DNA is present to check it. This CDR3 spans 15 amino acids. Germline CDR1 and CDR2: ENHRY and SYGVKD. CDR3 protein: CAISESGLGRSEQFF.

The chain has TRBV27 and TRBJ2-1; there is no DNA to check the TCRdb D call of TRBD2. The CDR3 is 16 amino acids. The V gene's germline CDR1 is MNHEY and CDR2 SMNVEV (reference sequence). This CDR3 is CASSSLGGSLYNEQFF.

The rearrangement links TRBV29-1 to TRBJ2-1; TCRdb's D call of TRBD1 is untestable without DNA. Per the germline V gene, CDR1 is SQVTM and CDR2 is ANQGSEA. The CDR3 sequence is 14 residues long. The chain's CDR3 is CSVEPPPGRNEQFF.

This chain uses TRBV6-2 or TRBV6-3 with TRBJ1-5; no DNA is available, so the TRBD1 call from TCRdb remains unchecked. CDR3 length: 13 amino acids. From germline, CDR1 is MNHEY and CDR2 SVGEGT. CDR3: CASREQGLGPQHF.

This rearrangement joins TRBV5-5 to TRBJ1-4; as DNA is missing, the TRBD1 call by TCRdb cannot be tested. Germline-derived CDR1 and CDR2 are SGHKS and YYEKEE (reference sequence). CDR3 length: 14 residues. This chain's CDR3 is CASSLQGPNEKLFF.

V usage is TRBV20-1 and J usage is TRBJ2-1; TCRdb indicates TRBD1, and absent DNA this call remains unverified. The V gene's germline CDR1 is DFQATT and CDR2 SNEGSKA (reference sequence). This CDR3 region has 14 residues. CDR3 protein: CSARGSGGNNEQFF.

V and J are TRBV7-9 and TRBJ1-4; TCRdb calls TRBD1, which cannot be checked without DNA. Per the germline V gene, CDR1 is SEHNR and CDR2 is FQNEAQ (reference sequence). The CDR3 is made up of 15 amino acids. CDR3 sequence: CASSTGQGPNEKLFF.

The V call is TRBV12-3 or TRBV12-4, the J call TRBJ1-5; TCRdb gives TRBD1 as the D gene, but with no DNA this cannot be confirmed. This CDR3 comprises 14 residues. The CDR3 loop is CASSSNRDGQPQHF.

CDR3 loop: CASSPAGGRYTF. The chain uses TRBV28 and TRBJ1-2; the D call from TCRdb, TRBD1, cannot be confirmed without DNA. Germline CDR1 MDHEN, CDR2 SYDVKM. The CDR3 is made up of 12 amino acids.

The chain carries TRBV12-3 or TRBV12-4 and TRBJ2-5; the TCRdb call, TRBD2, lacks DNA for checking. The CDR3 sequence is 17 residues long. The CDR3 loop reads CASSLGSWTSGQETQYF.

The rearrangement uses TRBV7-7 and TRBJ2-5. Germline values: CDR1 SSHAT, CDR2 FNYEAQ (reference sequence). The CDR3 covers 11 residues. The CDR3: CASSSDDTQYF.

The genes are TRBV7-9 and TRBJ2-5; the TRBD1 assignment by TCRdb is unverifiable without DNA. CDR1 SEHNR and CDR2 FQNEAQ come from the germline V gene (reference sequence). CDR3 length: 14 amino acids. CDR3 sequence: CASSNYQGGETQYF.

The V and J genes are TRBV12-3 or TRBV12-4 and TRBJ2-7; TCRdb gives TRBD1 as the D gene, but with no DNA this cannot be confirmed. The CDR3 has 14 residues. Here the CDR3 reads CASRGAGAAYEQYF.

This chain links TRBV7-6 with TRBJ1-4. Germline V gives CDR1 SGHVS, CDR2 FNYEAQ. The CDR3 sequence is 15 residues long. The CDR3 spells CASSLAGSASEKLFF.

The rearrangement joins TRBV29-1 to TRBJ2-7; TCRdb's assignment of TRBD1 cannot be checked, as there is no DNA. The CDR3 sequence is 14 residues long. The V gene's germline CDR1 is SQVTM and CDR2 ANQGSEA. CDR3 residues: CSVEIGDRGLEQYF.